Presented here are 26 T cell receptor beta chains from one specimen sequenced in a study of monozygotic twins with inflammatory bowel disease. TCRdb reworked the 5' RACE reads into one entry per CDR3 protein, no DNA. This repertoire includes hundreds of thousands of distinct CDR3 sequences. Sequenced material: blood. These receptors originate from a human donor with ulcerative colitis or Crohn's disease, or a healthy co-twin of an affected twin (not recorded which).

This chain uses TRBV28 with TRBJ1-2. Germline CDR1 reads MDHEN; CDR2 reads SYDVKM. This CDR3 comprises 13 residues. CDR3 region: CASSLWAEPGYTF.

The gene calls are TRBV12-3 or TRBV12-4 and TRBJ1-6; there is no DNA to check the TCRdb D call of TRBD1. This CDR3 contains 14 residues. Here the CDR3 reads CASRRAGFNSPLHF.

This chain joins TRBV7-7 and TRBJ2-2. The CDR3 consists of 13 residues. Germline lookup yields CDR1 SSHAT and CDR2 FNYEAQ (reference sequence). The CDR3 spells CASSSTLAGELFF.

J is TRBJ1-2 and V is TRBV30; the D call from TCRdb, TRBD1, cannot be confirmed without DNA. The CDR3 sequence is 12 residues long. Germline CDR1 reads GTSNPN; CDR2 reads SVGIG (reference sequence). The CDR3 here is CAWSVVGQGYTF.

This chain links TRBV7-9 with TRBJ1-1. The V gene's germline CDR1 is SEHNR and CDR2 FQNEAQ (reference sequence). The CDR3 loop spans 14 amino acids. The CDR3 region is CASSLAQLNTEAFF.

The rearrangement uses TRBV5-6 and TRBJ2-1; TCRdb gives TRBD1 as the D gene, but with no DNA this cannot be confirmed. The CDR3 totals 14 residues. Germline V gives CDR1 SGHDT, CDR2 YYEEEE. This chain's CDR3 is CASSSYTTANEQFF.

This chain uses TRBV5-1 with TRBJ2-1; TCRdb's assignment of TRBD2 cannot be checked, as there is no DNA. Germline V gene lookup returns CDR1 SGHRS and CDR2 YFSETQ. CDR3 length: 16 amino acids. This CDR3 is CASSSSGGAGYNEQFF.

This rearrangement joins TRBV7-2 to TRBJ2-7; checking the TCRdb D call of TRBD1 is not possible without DNA. The V gene's germline CDR1 is SGHTA and CDR2 FQGNSA. The CDR3 is 15 residues long. CDR3 in amino acids: CASSLGAGLSYEQYF. The variable domain in full, with the rest retrieved from reference TRBV7-2 and TRBJ2-7, is GAGVSQSPSNKVTEKGKDVELRCDPISGHTALYWYRQSLGQGLEFLIYFQGNSAPDKSGLPSDRFSAERTGGSVSTLTIQRTQQEDSAVYLCASSLGAGLSYEQYFGPGTRLTVT.

V gene TRBV12-3 or TRBV12-4 combines with J gene TRBJ2-1; TCRdb indicates TRBD2, and absent DNA this call remains unverified. This CDR3 has 15 residues. The CDR3 sequence: CASSLSSGGNVEQFF.

V usage is TRBV5-1 and J usage is TRBJ1-1; the D call of TRBD1 rests on TCRdb alone, since no DNA is present to check it. The CDR3 has 15 amino acids. Germline CDR1 and CDR2: SGHRS and YFSETQ. This CDR3 is CASSLSRTANTEAFF.

The V gene is TRBV20-1, the J gene TRBJ2-2; there is no DNA to check the TCRdb D call of TRBD2. This CDR3 comprises 14 residues. Germline CDR1 reads DFQATT; CDR2 reads SNEGSKA (reference sequence). CDR3 region: CSAPRLAGGGELFF.

The V gene is TRBV11-2, the J gene TRBJ2-2; the TCRdb D gene call, TRBD1, has no DNA to confirm it. CDR1 and CDR2 from the germline V gene are SGHAT and FQNNGV. The length of the CDR3 is 17 residues. Here the CDR3 reads CASSLQGPPLNTGELFF.

The chain has TRBV5-5 and TRBJ2-1; TCRdb's D gene call, TRBD1, goes unchecked for lack of DNA. Germline lookup yields CDR1 SGHKS and CDR2 YYEKEE (reference sequence). The CDR3 spans 15 residues. CDR3 region: CASSLYQGSYNEQFF.

J is TRBJ2-1 and V is TRBV20-1; TCRdb gives TRBD1 as the D gene, but with no DNA this cannot be confirmed. The CDR3 covers 13 residues. Germline V gene data show CDR1 as DFQATT and CDR2 as SNEGSKA (reference sequence). CDR3 sequence reads: CSARDPGTAEQFF.

The chain couples TRBV2 to TRBJ1-4; TCRdb's D call of TRBD1 is untestable without DNA. Germline V CDR1 and CDR2: SNHLY, FYNNEI. The CDR3 runs to 13 residues. The CDR3 reads CASRPGTTEKLFF.

J is TRBJ2-2 and V is TRBV29-1; TCRdb gives TRBD2 as the D gene, but with no DNA this cannot be confirmed. CDR3 length: 14 residues. Per the germline V gene, CDR1 is SQVTM and CDR2 is ANQGSEA. The CDR3 protein is CSVDLAGDTGELFF.

The CDR3 loop reads CSVDRRELGTGELFF. The gene calls are TRBV29-1 and TRBJ2-2; without DNA, the TCRdb call of TRBD2 cannot be checked. The CDR3 loop spans 15 amino acids. The germline V gene has CDR1 SQVTM and CDR2 ANQGSEA.

V and J are TRBV18 and TRBJ2-7; TCRdb's D call, TRBD2, is unchecked because there is no DNA. Germline lookup yields CDR1 KGHSH and CDR2 LQKENI. The CDR3 has 16 amino acids. CDR3: CASSPTLGPRGSEQYF.

The chain uses TRBV7-2 and TRBJ2-4; lacking DNA, the TRBD1 call made by TCRdb goes unchecked. The CDR3 length is 15 residues. Looked up from germline, CDR1 is SGHTA and CDR2 is FQGNSA. CDR3 sequence: CASSLQGSRVNIQYF.

The chain uses TRBV7-9 and TRBJ2-7. Per germline, CDR1 SEHNR and CDR2 FQNEAQ (reference sequence). The CDR3 is 12 residues long. CDR3 amino acids: CASTPLTYEQYF.

This chain uses TRBV7-2 with TRBJ2-3; TCRdb's D gene call, TRBD1, goes unchecked for lack of DNA. The CDR3 is 16 residues long. Germline CDR1 SGHTA, CDR2 FQGNSA. CDR3 amino acids: CASSLGPTGGQDTQYF. Combining the CDR3 with reference TRBV7-2 and TRBJ2-3 gives the whole variable domain GAGVSQSPSNKVTEKGKDVELRCDPISGHTALYWYRQSLGQGLEFLIYFQGNSAPDKSGLPSDRFSAERTGGSVSTLTIQRTQQEDSAVYLCASSLGPTGGQDTQYFGPGTRLTVL.

This chain uses TRBV20-1 with TRBJ2-7; TCRdb picks TRBD1, but there is no DNA to check that call. The germline gives CDR1 DFQATT, CDR2 SNEGSKA (reference sequence). The CDR3 sequence is 13 residues long. The CDR3 is CSAHRVDSNEQYF.

The CDR3 here is CASSLGPVTYNEQFF. V and J are TRBV5-4 and TRBJ2-1. The CDR3 is 15 residues long. The germline gives CDR1 SGHNT, CDR2 YYREEE (reference sequence).

The chain couples TRBV12-3 or TRBV12-4 to TRBJ1-4; TCRdb lists TRBD1, though no DNA is available to test this call. This CDR3 contains 15 residues. CDR3 loop: CASNPPGGSNEKLFF.

The chain employs TRBV29-1 and TRBJ2-7; TCRdb's assignment of TRBD1 cannot be checked, as there is no DNA. The CDR3 contains 14 residues. Germline loops: CDR1 SQVTM, CDR2 ANQGSEA. Here the CDR3 reads CSVLPGTRNYEQYF.

The chain is built from TRBV28 and TRBJ2-1; without DNA, the TCRdb call of TRBD1 cannot be checked. This CDR3 comprises 15 residues. The V gene's germline CDR1 is MDHEN and CDR2 SYDVKM. CDR3 protein: CASSLYPQRTGEQFF.